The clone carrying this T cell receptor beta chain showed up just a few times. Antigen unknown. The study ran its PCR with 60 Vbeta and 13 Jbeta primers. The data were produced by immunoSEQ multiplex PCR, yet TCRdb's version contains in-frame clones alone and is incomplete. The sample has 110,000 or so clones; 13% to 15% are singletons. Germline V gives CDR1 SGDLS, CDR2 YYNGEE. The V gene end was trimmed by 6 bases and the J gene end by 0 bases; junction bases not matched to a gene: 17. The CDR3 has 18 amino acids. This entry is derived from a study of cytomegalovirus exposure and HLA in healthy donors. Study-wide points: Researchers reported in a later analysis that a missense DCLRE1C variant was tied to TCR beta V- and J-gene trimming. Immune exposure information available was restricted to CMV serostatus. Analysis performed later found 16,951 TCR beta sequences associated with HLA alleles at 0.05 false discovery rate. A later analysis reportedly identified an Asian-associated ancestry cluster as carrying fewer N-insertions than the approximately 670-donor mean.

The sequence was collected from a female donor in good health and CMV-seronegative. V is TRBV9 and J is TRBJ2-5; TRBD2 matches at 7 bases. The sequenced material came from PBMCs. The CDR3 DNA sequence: TGTGCCAGCACCAGCCCCCCGCCGGGACTATACCACCAAGAGACCCAGTACTTC. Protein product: CASTSPPPGLYHQETQYF.